The rows below give T cell receptor beta chains drawn from one sample of a study of T cell changes during pregnancy in multiple sclerosis. This table comes from immunoSEQ multiplex PCR, and its TCRdb copy is limited to in-frame clones, with some not included. The sample has about 39,000 clones, 90% to 95% seen once. The sample here was CD4+ T cells from peripheral blood mononuclear cells, taken in the third trimester of pregnancy. The receptors derive from a female donor in good health, enrolled as a control in a pregnancy study. The CDR3 runs from the conserved cysteine through the conserved F or W. A D gene is named only where the DNA matches it firmly. Expanded clones get a size class; other rows say once, few or many, or leave the size out.

v_gene	d_gene	abundance	j_gene	CDR3nt	CDR3aa
TRBV19	.	.	TRBJ2-7	TGTGCCAGTAGTCCTAGCAACTACGAGCAGTACTTC	CASSPSNYEQYF
TRBV5-1	.	.	TRBJ1-1	TGCGCCAGCAGCTTGGGGTTTATGCAGGGAGGAACTGAAGCTTTCTTT	CASSLGFMQGGTEAFF
TRBV9	.	.	TRBJ1-2	TGTGCCAGCAGCGTAGACACTAACTATGGCTACACCTTC	CASSVDTNYGYTF
TRBV28	TRBD1	.	TRBJ1-1	TGTGCCAGCAGTTCCTCACAGGGGGTAGGCACTGAAGCTTTCTTT	CASSSSQGVGTEAFF
TRBV5-4	TRBD2	.	TRBJ2-5	TGTGCCAGCAGCTTTCGACTAGCGGGAGGAGAGACCCAGTACTTC	CASSFRLAGGETQYF
TRBV5-1	.	.	TRBJ1-1	TGCGCCAGCAGCTTCCTGACAGGTGGGAACACTGAAGCTTTCTTT	CASSFLTGGNTEAFF
TRBV7-8	.	once	TRBJ1-3	TGTGCCAGCAGCCTCGCGAATCGCAACTCTGGAAACACCATATATTTT	CASSLANRNSGNTIYF
TRBV6-1	.	.	TRBJ1-5	TGTGCCAGCAGTTCACAGAACAATCAGCCCCAGCATTTT	CASSSQNNQPQHF
TRBV5-4	TRBD1	.	TRBJ1-1	TGTGCCAGCAGCACCCGGGGACAGGGCATGGGTACTGAAGCTTTCTTT	CASSTRGQGMGTEAFF
TRBV27	TRBD1	.	TRBJ1-1	TGTGCCAGCAGTTTAGCCGGACAGGGGAACACTGAAGCTTTCTTT	CASSLAGQGNTEAFF
TRBV11-2	TRBD2	.	TRBJ2-3	TGTGCCAGCAGCTTAGTAGCGCGTCTAGCGGGGAGCACAGATACGCAGTATTTT	CASSLVARLAGSTDTQYF
TRBV27	.	.	TRBJ1-5	TGTGCCAGCAGTTTATCGATTGCGGGGAGGCAGCCCCAGCATTTT	CASSLSIAGRQPQHF
TRBV6-5	TRBD1	.	TRBJ1-2	TGTGCCAGCAGGGCAGGGGGCACCTATGGCTACACCTTC	CASRAGGTYGYTF
TRBV28	TRBD2	.	TRBJ2-1	TGTGCCAGCAGTTTAGGGCTAGCGGGAGGGAGGGGTAACAGTGAGCAGTTCTTC	CASSLGLAGGRGNSEQFF
TRBV6-6	.	.	TRBJ2-7	TGTGCCAGCAGTTCCACTGGGGCGGGGAACTCCTACGAGCAGTACTTC	CASSSTGAGNSYEQYF
TRBV6-5	.	.	TRBJ2-2	TGTGCCAGCAGTCTAGTAGATTGGATCGGGGAGCTGTTTTTT	CASSLVDWIGELFF
TRBV7-3	TRBD1	.	TRBJ1-1	TGTGCCAGCAGTCTAGGGGACAGACTTAACACTGAAGCTTTCTTT	CASSLGDRLNTEAFF
TRBV28	.	medium-sized	TRBJ1-1	TGTGCCAGCAGTTTACAGGGGATGAACACTGAAGCTTTCTTT	CASSLQGMNTEAFF
TRBV5-1	TRBD1	.	TRBJ1-3	TGCGCCAGCAGCTTGGACAGGGGGCCTGGAAACACCATATATTTT	CASSLDRGPGNTIYF
TRBV5-1	TRBD1	.	TRBJ1-6	TGCGCCAGCAGCTTGGAGACAGGGGGTGTTATGACACCCCTCCACTTT	CASSLETGGVMTPLHF
TRBV9	.	.	TRBJ2-2	TGTGCCAGCCACAGTGGCAACACCGGGGAGCTGTTTTTT	CASHSGNTGELFF
TRBV25-1	TRBD1	.	TRBJ1-4	TGTGCCAGCAGACAGGGGGACGAAAAACTGTTTTTT	CASRQGDEKLFF
TRBV7-9	TRBD1	.	TRBJ2-7	TGTGCCAGCAGCTTCGGGACAGGGCCGTACGAGCAGTACTTC	CASSFGTGPYEQYF
TRBV6-5	TRBD2	.	TRBJ2-1	TGTGCCAGCAGTACGGGAGGGCCGGGGTATGAGCAGTTCTTC	CASSTGGPGYEQFF
TRBV5-4	.	.	TRBJ1-4	TGTGCCAGCAGCTCCTGGGAGGACGGCTCTAATGAAAAACTGTTTTTT	CASSSWEDGSNEKLFF
TRBV7-9	.	.	TRBJ1-4	TGTGCCAGCAGCTGGGGGGTCGAAAAACTGTTTTTT	CASSWGVEKLFF
TRBV9	.	.	TRBJ1-1	TGTGCCAGCAGCGTAGGTTTGGCGAACACTGAAGCTTTCTTT	CASSVGLANTEAFF